This T cell receptor (beta chain) was profiled in a study of identical twins. As regards this clonotype: The antigen is not known.

Between the trimmed V and J ends, which lost 4 bases and 7 bases, there was a span of 17 bases. The germline V gene has CDR1 LNHDA and CDR2 SQIVND (reference sequence). The CDR3 contains 14 residues. Findings and limits, study-wide: In monozygotic twins, models underestimated the sharing of out-of-frame TCR alpha.

From the 5' RACE reads, TCRdb called clonotypes with MiXCR, one entry per CDR3 protein. This sample yields under 900,000 distinct CDR3 sequences, of which 9% to 15% are seen a single time; around 1.5% belongs to the top ten. These records were also assigned to another study, of yellow fever vaccine responses in identical twins. From that second work: Twin vaccine T cell responses reportedly seemed partly convergent, partly personalized.

This chain joins TRBV19 and TRBJ2-7; D not certain. Input material: PBMCs. The TCR comes from a woman aged 18-30 years in good health. CDR3 sequence reads: CASSRGAALWEQYF. Here the CDR3 DNA reads TGTGCCAGTAGTAGAGGAGCAGCCCTCTGGGAGCAGTACTTC.